What follows are 16 T cell receptor beta chains derived from one specimen sequenced in a study of beta chain features in type 1 diabetes. Study-level points and caveats: Type 1 diabetes patients had moderately but significantly shorter TCRB CDR3s in all four CD4+ subsets.

Sequenced material consisted of expressed TCRB transcripts (all of the isolated RNA was reverse transcribed). Here immunoSEQ multiplex PCR was the method, and the copy in TCRdb shows in-frame clones only, minus some. The sample comprises about 260,000 clones, roughly 20% of which are singletons, and around 0.028% rests with the top ten. Their target antigens are unknown. Sample: naive CD4+ T cells from blood. The receptors were gathered from a woman between 40 and 55 years old with type 1 diabetes.

The J gene is TRBJ2-7, the V gene TRBV7-2; 10 nucleotides line up with TRBD2. Germline CDR1 and CDR2: SGHTA and FQGNSA. J gave up 0 bases and V 4 bases, and 3 bases lay outside the gene matches. CDR3 size: 15 residues. DNA for the CDR3: TGTGCCAGCAGCTCGGGACTAGCGTTCTCCTACGAGCAGTACTTC. Translating it yields CASSSGLAFSYEQYF.

This clone was detected only a few times. V usage is TRBV6-6 and J usage is TRBJ2-7; D remains unclear. CDR1 and CDR2 (germline): MNHNY, SVGAGI (reference sequence). This CDR3 spans 12 amino acids. V was trimmed by 2 bases and J by 5 bases, leaving 7 bases between them. In nucleotides, the CDR3 is TGTGCCAGCAGTTACCCCGAGGACGAGCAGTACTTC. This sequence encodes CASSYPEDEQYF.

The genes are TRBV4-1 and TRBJ1-2, with 7 nucleotides matching TRBD1. The trim removed 4 bases at V and 6 bases at J, leaving 14 bases unmatched. CDR1 and CDR2 (germline): MGHRA, YSYEKL. The length of the CDR3 is 16 residues. The CDR3 DNA reads TGCGCCAGCAGCCCGCTAAAAACCGGGACAGTGGATGGCTACACCTTC. Translation gives CASSPLKTGTVDGYTF.

This clone has only a few counts. The chain combines TRBV9 with TRBJ1-1; D uncertain. With 2 bases removed from V and 7 bases from J, the gap between germline ends came to 12 bases. From germline, CDR1 is SGDLS and CDR2 YYNGEE. The CDR3 spans 13 residues. The CDR3 loop reads CASSVTTEGEAFF. The CDR3 nucleotides are TGTGCCAGCAGCGTTACAACGGAGGGTGAAGCTTTCTTT.

The rearrangement links TRBV19 to TRBJ2-3, with a tentative D call TRBD1 (5 bases). This CDR3 has 15 amino acids. Germline lookup yields CDR1 LNHDA and CDR2 SQIVND (reference sequence). V lost 1 base and J 6 bases, leaving 14 bases between the germline ends. The CDR3 protein is CASSIGGHDGDTQYF. For the CDR3, the DNA is TGTGCCAGTAGTATAGGAGGACACGATGGGGATACGCAGTATTTT.

This chain connects TRBV28 to TRBJ2-1, with unresolved D. CDR1 is MDHEN and CDR2 is SYDVKM in the germline V gene. Trimming cost V 2 bases and J 8 bases, with 10 bases left between them. The length of the CDR3 is 13 residues. The CDR3 DNA is TGTGCCAGCAGTTTAGATGGAACAGATGAGCAGTTCTTC. Protein product: CASSLDGTDEQFF.

This clone was counted a few times. This rearrangement joins TRBV2 to TRBJ1-1, with TRBD1 matching over 9 bases. The germline gives CDR1 SNHLY, CDR2 FYNNEI. Germline trimming cut 8 bases from V and 1 base from J; bases unmatched to any gene: 8. The CDR3 extends over 15 amino acids. The CDR3 reads CASRSGQGWNTEAFF. The DNA of the CDR3 is TGTGCCAGCCGAAGTGGACAGGGGTGGAACACTGAAGCTTTCTTT. Supplemented by reference TRBV2 and TRBJ1-1, the full variable domain reads EPEVTQTPSHQVTQMGQEVILRCVPISNHLYFYWYRQILGQKVEFLVSFYNNEISEKSEIFDDQFSVERPDGSNFTLKIRSTKLEDSAMYFCASRSGQGWNTEAFFGQGTRLTVV.

The chain recombines TRBV10-3 with TRBJ1-1; unclear D gene. Germline CDR1 reads ENHRY; CDR2 reads SYGVKD. The V end was cut by 10 bases, the J end by 1 base, with 13 bases between. The CDR3 covers 13 residues. This chain's CDR3 is CATTPRENTEAFF. CDR3 sequence (DNA): TGTGCCACCACACCCCGGGAGAACACTGAAGCTTTCTTT.

This clone was found a few times. Other DNA variants within this sample encode the same CDR3. This sequence joins TRBV7-2 and TRBJ1-1, with TRBD1 matching 7 bases. This CDR3 contains 14 residues. CDR1 is SGHTA, CDR2 FQGNSA, per germline. J was trimmed by 2 bases and V by 5 bases; bases with no gene match: 5. CDR3: CASSPGTANTEAFF. CDR3 nucleotides: TGTGCCAGCAGCCCCGGGACAGCCAACACTGAAGCTTTCTTT.

This clone turned up a few times. The chain joins TRBV7-6 to TRBJ2-7, with TRBD1 matching over 7 bases. Germline assignment: CDR1 SGHVS and CDR2 FNYEAQ. CDR3 length equals 15 residues. V trimming: 5 bases; J trimming: 4 bases; junction bases outside the gene matches: 11. CDR3 nucleotides: TGTGCCAGCAGCCCGCGACGGGACAGAACTTACGAGCAGTACTTC. Protein: CASSPRRDRTYEQYF. Full variable domain (outside the CDR3, taken from reference TRBV7-6 and TRBJ2-7): GAGVSQSPRYKVTKRGQDVALRCDPISGHVSLYWYRQALGQGPEFLTYFNYEAQQDKSGLPNDRFSAERPEGSISTLTIQRTEQRDSAMYRCASSPRRDRTYEQYFGPGTRLTVT.

The rearrangement joins TRBV28 to TRBJ2-3; possible D gene TRBD1, 7 bases. Trimming removed 5 bases from V and 7 bases from J, with 19 bases in between. The CDR3 is made up of 15 amino acids. The germline V gene encodes CDR1 MDHEN and CDR2 SYDVKM. For the CDR3, the DNA is TGTGCCAGCAGTCCGGCAGGGGGGTCGGTCCATACGCAGTATTTT. Translation: CASSPAGGSVHTQYF.

The CDR3 protein is CASSWDRALYNEQFF. CDR3 sequence (DNA): TGTGCCAGTAGCTGGGACAGGGCCCTCTACAATGAGCAGTTCTTC. The rearrangement links TRBV19 to TRBJ2-1, with 9 bases lining up with TRBD1. Germline CDR1 is LNHDA and CDR2 is SQIVND (reference sequence). The CDR3 length is 15 residues. The ends lost 6 bases at V and 3 bases at J; junction bases unmatched: 6.

The rearrangement links TRBV28 to TRBJ1-4; TRBD1 matches at 7 bases. V was clipped by 2 bases and J by 5 bases; unmatched bases: 5. CDR1 and CDR2 (germline): MDHEN, SYDVKM. CDR3 size: 15 residues. CDR3: CASSLLDRANEKLFF. CDR3 nucleotide sequence: TGTGCCAGCAGTTTACTTGACAGGGCGAATGAAAAACTGTTTTTT.

The CDR3 region has the DNA TGTGCCAGCAGCACAGTACCAGGAGGATTGGAAACTGAAGCTTTCTTT. It encodes CASSTVPGGLETEAFF. The rearrangement joins TRBV9 to TRBJ1-1; no firm D call. The V gene lost 4 bases and the J gene lost 5 bases, with 21 bases spanning the gap. The CDR3 consists of 16 residues. Germline CDR1 SGDLS, CDR2 YYNGEE.

This chain joins TRBV30 and TRBJ1-2; D unresolved. V lost 1 base and J lost 4, with 7 bases in between. The CDR3 covers 12 residues. Germline V gene lookup returns CDR1 GTSNPN and CDR2 SVGIG (reference sequence). The CDR3 DNA reads TGTGCCTGGAGTGGACTGCCCTATGGCTACACCTTC. It translates to CAWSGLPYGYTF.

The chain joins TRBV18 to TRBJ1-2, with D possibly being TRBD1 (5 bases). CDR3 length: 14 amino acids. V shed 1 base and J shed 2 bases, with 8 bases lying between them. Germline loops: CDR1 KGHSH, CDR2 LQKENI. CDR3 region: CASSPQSGNYGYTF. For the CDR3, the DNA is TGTGCCAGCTCACCACAATCAGGGAACTATGGCTACACCTTC.